This entry features one T cell receptor (beta chain) sequence. Its antigen is as yet unknown. These data originate in a study of neurological immune-mediated disorders. The study's findings and limits: The absence of any CDR3 amino acid sequence shared by expanded clones across subjects suggests that repertoires were private in all groups. While HTLV-1-associated myelopathy showed the greatest TCR clonal expansion, multiple sclerosis showed the least, falling below healthy controls.

The cDNA was generated through 5'RACE incorporating 10-nucleotide random UMIs. Every sequencing run generated over 180 million TCR-beta sequences from 15-18 subjects. MiXCR, applied by TCRdb to the 5' RACE reads, yields one record per CDR3 protein. The table has roughly 65,000 distinct CDR3 sequences, approximately 3.7% seen once. V was pared by 7 bases and J by 7 bases, with 11 bases between. Germline loops: CDR1 DFQATT, CDR2 SNEGSKA (reference sequence). This CDR3 region has 12 residues. The chain is built from TRBV20-1 and TRBJ1-6; D gene unclear. The clonotype originates from a man aged 50 to 59 with multiple sclerosis. Source material: PBMCs. The CDR3 spells CSVGSGNSPLHF. The CDR3 DNA sequence: TGCAGTGTCGGCAGCGGGAATTCACCCCTCCACTTT.